This TCR beta chain was recovered during a study of patients and donors after allogeneic stem cell transplantation. TCRdb analysed the RT-PCR reads with MiXCR anew, one entry per CDR3 protein. The data show 70,000 to 95,000 distinct CDR3 sequences, with approximately 5% seen just once and around 3% held by the top ten. In its sample, this clonotype was seen many times. This sequence was found in a human donor who was either an allogeneic HSCT recipient or a stem cell or donor lymphocyte infusion donor (not recorded which). It is not recorded whose cells these are; they may come from a transplant donor. The specimen sequenced was blood, either unsorted or a sorted T cell fraction (not recorded which).

CDR3 region: CASSETSGRDEQFF. CDR3 nucleotides: TGTGCCAGCAGTGAAACTAGCGGGAGGGATGAGCAGTTCTTC. This rearrangement joins TRBV6-4 to TRBJ2-1, with 13 bases that match TRBD2. Germline V gene data show CDR1 as MRHNA and CDR2 as SNTAGT. The CDR3 has 14 amino acids. After removal of 3 bases from V and 8 bases from J, the junction contained 1 base not matched to a gene.